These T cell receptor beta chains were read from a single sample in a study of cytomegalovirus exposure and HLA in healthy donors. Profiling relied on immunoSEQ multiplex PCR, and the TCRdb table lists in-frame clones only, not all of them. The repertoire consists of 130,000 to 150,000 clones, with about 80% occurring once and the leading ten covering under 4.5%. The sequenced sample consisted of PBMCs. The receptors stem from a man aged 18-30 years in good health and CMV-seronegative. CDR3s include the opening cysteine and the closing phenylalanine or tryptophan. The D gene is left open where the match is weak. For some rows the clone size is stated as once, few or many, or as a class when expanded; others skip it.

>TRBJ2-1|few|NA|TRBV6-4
CASSDSAGSYNEQFF
TGTGCCAGCAGTGACTCGGCGGGCTCCTACAATGAGCAGTTCTTC
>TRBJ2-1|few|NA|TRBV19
CASRPGLYNEQFF
TGTGCCAGTAGACCGGGACTGTACAATGAGCAGTTCTTC
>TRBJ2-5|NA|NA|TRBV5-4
CASSSGRQETQYF
TGTGCCAGCTCCTCAGGGCGGCAAGAGACCCAGTACTTC
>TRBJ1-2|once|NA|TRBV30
CAWSVDPGSKIGYTF
TGTGCCTGGAGTGTCGACCCCGGGTCTAAAATAGGCTACACCTTC
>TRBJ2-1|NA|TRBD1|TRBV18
CASSPRGDRGNEQFF
TGTGCCAGCTCACCAAGGGGGGACAGGGGGAATGAGCAGTTCTTC
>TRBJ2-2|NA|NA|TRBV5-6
CASSPPLAGSNTGELFF
TGTGCCAGCAGTCCACCCCTGGCGGGATCGAACACCGGGGAGCTGTTTTTT
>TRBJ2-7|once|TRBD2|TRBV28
CASSLAGGNYEQYF
TGTGCCAGCAGCCTAGCGGGAGGAAACTACGAGCAGTACTTC
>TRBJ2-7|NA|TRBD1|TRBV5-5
CASSLVGTGGTEQYF
TGTGCCAGCAGCTTGGTAGGGACAGGGGGCACCGAGCAGTACTTC
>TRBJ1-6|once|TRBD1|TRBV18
CASSPSTGSFSPLHF
TGTGCCAGCTCACCATCGACAGGGTCATTTTCCCCCCTCCACTTT
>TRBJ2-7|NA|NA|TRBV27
CASSRVGEQYF
TGTGCCAGCAGCAGGGTAGGCGAGCAGTACTTC
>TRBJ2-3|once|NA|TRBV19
CASSRPGKLEDTQYF
TGTGCCAGTAGTCGTCCAGGGAAATTAGAAGATACGCAGTATTTT
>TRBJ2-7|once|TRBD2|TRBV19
CASSTLAESYEQYF
TGTGCCAGTAGTACTCTAGCGGAGTCCTACGAGCAGTACTTC
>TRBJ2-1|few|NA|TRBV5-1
CASSLPQVQNEQFF
TGCGCCAGCAGCTTGCCCCAGGTTCAGAATGAGCAGTTCTTC
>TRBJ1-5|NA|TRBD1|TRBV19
CASSIRDRGSNQPQHF
TGTGCCAGTAGTATAAGGGACAGGGGTAGCAATCAGCCCCAGCATTTT
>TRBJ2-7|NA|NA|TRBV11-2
CASSLDHSEQYF
TGTGCCAGCAGCTTAGATCACTCAGAGCAGTACTTC
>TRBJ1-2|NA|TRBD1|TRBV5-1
CASSLVIGTGVGYTF
TGCGCCAGCAGCTTGGTGATCGGGACAGGGGTTGGCTACACCTTC
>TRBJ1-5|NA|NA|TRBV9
CASSVAGYGQPQHF
TGTGCCAGCAGCGTAGCAGGGTATGGTCAGCCCCAGCATTTT
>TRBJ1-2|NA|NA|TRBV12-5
CASGLVSEAGYPF
TGTGCTAGTGGTTTGGTAAGCGAGGCTGGCTACCCCTTC
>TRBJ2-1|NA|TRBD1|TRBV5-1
CASSLGDSHNEQFF
TGCGCCAGCAGCTTGGGGGACAGTCACAATGAGCAGTTCTTC
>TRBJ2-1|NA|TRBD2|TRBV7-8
CASSSLGRELNEQFF
TGTGCCAGCAGCTCCCTCGGGCGGGAGCTCAATGAGCAGTTCTTC
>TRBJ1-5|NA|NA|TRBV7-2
CASSLRETGYSNQPQHF
TGTGCCAGCAGCCTGAGGGAAACAGGGTATAGCAATCAGCCCCAGCATTTT
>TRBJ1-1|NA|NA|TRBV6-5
CASSSGQGNTEAFF
TGTGCCAGCAGTTCTGGGCAGGGGAACACTGAAGCTTTCTTT
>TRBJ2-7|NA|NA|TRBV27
CASNRKSGSSYEQYF
TGTGCCAGCAATCGCAAGTCTGGGAGCTCCTACGAGCAGTACTTC
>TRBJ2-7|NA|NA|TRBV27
CASSFQDSRSYEQYF
TGTGCCAGCAGTTTCCAGGACAGTCGATCCTACGAGCAGTACTTC
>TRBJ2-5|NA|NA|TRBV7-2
CASSLVSNLQETQYF
TGTGCCAGCAGCTTAGTATCTAACCTCCAAGAGACCCAGTACTTC
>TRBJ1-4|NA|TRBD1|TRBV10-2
CASREQGTNEKLFF
TGCGCCAGCAGAGAACAGGGGACTAATGAAAAACTGTTTTTT
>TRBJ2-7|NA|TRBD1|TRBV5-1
CASSLAGTGHEQYF
TGCGCCAGCAGCTTGGCCGGGACAGGGCACGAGCAGTACTTC
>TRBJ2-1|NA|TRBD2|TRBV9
CASSVDGLAGTNEQFF
TGTGCCAGCAGCGTAGACGGACTAGCGGGGACCAATGAGCAGTTCTTC
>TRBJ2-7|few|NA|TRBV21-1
CASSPGGSGGPYEQYF
TGTGCCAGCAGCCCCGGGGGTAGCGGGGGGCCCTACGAGCAGTACTTC
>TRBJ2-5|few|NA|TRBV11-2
CASSLAPGPGETQYF
TGTGCCAGCAGCTTAGCTCCGGGTCCCGGAGAGACCCAGTACTTC
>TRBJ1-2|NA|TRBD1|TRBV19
CASSGTASFYGYTF
TGTGCCAGTTCGGGGACAGCCAGTTTCTATGGCTACACCTTC
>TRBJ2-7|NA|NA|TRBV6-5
CASSFRDLPYEQYF
TGTGCCAGCAGCTTCCGGGACTTACCCTACGAGCAGTACTTC
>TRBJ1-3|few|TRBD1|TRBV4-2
CASSQGTGSGNTIYF
TGTGCCAGCAGCCAAGGGACAGGCTCTGGAAACACCATATATTTT
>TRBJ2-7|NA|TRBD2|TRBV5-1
CASSLLSGPTYEQYF
TGCGCCAGCAGCTTGCTTAGCGGGCCGACCTACGAGCAGTACTTC
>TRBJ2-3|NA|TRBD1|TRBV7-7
CASSLGTGTDTQYF
TGTGCCAGCAGCTTGGGGACAGGGACCGATACGCAGTATTTT